This entry features one T cell receptor beta chain sequence. Mismatch with germline at one junction end may stem from a read error. Germline CDR1 is SQVTM and CDR2 is ANQGSEA. The CDR3 sequence is 11 residues long. It was with a sample-barcoded 5' primer and a J-beta primer mix that a second PCR of about 6 to 12 cycles was run. Every sample returned 3 million or more CDR3-containing paired-end reads. TCRdb analysed the 5' RACE reads with MiXCR anew, one entry per CDR3 protein. This sample has under 2 million distinct CDR3 sequences, with roughly 32% found just once. The sample comes from a study of blood T cells in healthy people across ages. Every participating donor contributed roughly 9.6 milliliters of peripheral blood through a draw. At least 5 micrograms of total RNA were extracted per sample.

The rearrangement uses TRBV29-1 and TRBJ1-1; D call uncertain. The clonotype originates from a young woman in good health. The sample comprised blood. The CDR3 DNA follows: TGCGGCGTTGTAGGCAACGCTGAAGCTTTCTTT. As protein: CGVVGNAEAFF.